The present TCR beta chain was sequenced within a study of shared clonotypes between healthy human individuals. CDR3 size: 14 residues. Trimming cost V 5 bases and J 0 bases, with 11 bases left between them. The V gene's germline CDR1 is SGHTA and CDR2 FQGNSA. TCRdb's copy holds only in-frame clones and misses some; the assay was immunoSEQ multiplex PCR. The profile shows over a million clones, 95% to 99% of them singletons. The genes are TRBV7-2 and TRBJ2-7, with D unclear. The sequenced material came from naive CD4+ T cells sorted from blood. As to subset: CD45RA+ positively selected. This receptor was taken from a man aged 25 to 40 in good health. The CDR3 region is CASSPTSHSYEQYF. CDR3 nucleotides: TGTGCCAGCAGCCCAACCAGTCACTCCTACGAGCAGTACTTC. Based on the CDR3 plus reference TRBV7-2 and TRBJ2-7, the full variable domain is GAGVSQSPSNKVTEKGKDVELRCDPISGHTALYWYRQSLGQGLEFLIYFQGNSAPDKSGLPSDRFSAERTGGSVSTLTIQRTQQEDSAVYLCASSPTSHSYEQYFGPGTRLTVT.